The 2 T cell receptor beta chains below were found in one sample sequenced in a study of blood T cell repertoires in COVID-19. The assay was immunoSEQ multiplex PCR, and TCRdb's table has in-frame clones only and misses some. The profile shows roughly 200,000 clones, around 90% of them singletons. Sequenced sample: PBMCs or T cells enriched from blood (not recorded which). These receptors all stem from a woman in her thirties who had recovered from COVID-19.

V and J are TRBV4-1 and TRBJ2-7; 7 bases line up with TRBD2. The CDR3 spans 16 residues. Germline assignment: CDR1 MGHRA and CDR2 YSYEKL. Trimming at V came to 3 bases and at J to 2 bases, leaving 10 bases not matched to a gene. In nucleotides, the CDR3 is TGCGCCAGCAGCCACCCCGGGCCTAGCGGAACCTACGAGCAGTACTTC. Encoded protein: CASSHPGPSGTYEQYF.

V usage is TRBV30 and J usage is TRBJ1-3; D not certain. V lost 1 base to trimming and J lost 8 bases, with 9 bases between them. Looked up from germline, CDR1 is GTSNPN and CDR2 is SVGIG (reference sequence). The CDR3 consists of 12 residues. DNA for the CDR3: TGTGCCTGGAGTGATGGGCGGGACACCATATATTTT. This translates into CAWSDGRDTIYF. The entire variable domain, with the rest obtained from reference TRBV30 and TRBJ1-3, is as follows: SQTIHQWPATLVQPVGSPLSLECTVEGTSNPNLYWYRQAAGRGLQLLFYSVGIGQISSEVPQNLSASRPQDRQFILSSKKLLLSDSGFYLCAWSDGRDTIYFGEGSWLTVV.